This T cell receptor beta chain originates from a study of beta chain features in type 1 diabetes. This clone was counted between two and nine times. The antigen is not known. The authors reverse transcribed all of the isolated RNA, so sequencing captured expressed TCRB transcripts. Reads from naive, central memory and regulatory T cell samples averaged approximately 3.7 million. Libraries were prepared by immunoSEQ multiplex PCR; TCRdb keeps only in-frame clonotypes and omits some of them. Seen here are hundreds of thousands of clones, approximately 12% observed once, and the top ten hold 0.01%. Study-wide results and limits: Type 1 diabetes patients showed a moderate but significant shortening of TCRB CDR3s in all four CD4+ subsets. Still unanswered here is whether HLA type influences TCRB rearrangement. Short templates might get an advantage during PCR, and this would be equal in patients and controls.

This TCR derives from a woman younger than 30 with type 1 diabetes. The sample consisted of naive CD4+ T cells from blood.

The CDR3 bases are TGCGCCAGCAGCCACTTAACCGGGACACCCTCCTACGAGCAGTACTTC. It is translated as CASSHLTGTPSYEQYF. This chain joins TRBV4-3 and TRBJ2-7, with D possibly matching TRBD1 (6 bases). The germline V and J ends were trimmed by 3 bases and 0 bases, with 15 bases remaining between them. The CDR3 sequence is 16 residues long. Germline V gene sequence: CDR1 LGHNA, CDR2 YSLEER.